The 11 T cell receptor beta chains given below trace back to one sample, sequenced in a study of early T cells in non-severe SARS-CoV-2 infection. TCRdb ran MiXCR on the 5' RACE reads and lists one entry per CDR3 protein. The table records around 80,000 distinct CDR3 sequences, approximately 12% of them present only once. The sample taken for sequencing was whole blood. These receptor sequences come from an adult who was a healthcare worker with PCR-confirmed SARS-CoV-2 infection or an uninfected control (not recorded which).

CDR3 sequence: CASSLSGGSTDTQYF. In DNA, the CDR3 is TGTGCCAGCAGCCTGAGCGGAGGGAGCACAGATACGCAGTATTTT. The chain uses TRBV9 and TRBJ2-3; D is perhaps TRBD2 (6 bases). Germline V gene lookup returns CDR1 SGDLS and CDR2 YYNGEE. With 4 bases removed from V and 0 bases from J, the gap between germline ends came to 12 bases. CDR3 length: 15 amino acids.

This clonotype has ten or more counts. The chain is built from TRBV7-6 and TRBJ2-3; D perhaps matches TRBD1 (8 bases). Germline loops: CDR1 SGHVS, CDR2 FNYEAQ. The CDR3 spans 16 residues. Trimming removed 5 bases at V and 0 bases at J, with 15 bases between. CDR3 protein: CASSRTGRGSTDTQYF. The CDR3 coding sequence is TGTGCCAGCAGCCGGACAGGGAGGGGCAGCACAGATACGCAGTATTTT.

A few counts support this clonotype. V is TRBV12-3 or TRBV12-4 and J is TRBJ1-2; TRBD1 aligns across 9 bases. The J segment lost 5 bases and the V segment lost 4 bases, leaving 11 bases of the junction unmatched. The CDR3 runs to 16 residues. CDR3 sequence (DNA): TGTGCCAGCAGTTCCGGGGACAGGGCCCTATTTTATGGCTACACCTTC. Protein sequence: CASSSGDRALFYGYTF.

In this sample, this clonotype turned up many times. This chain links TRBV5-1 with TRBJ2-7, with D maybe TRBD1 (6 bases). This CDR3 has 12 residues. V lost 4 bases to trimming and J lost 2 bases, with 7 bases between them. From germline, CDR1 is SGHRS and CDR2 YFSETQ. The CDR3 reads CASSRTAYEQYF. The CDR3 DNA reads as TGCGCCAGCAGCCGGACAGCCTACGAGCAGTACTTC. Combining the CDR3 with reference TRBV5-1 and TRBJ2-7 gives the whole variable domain KAGVTQTPRYLIKTRGQQVTLSCSPISGHRSVSWYQQTPGQGLQFLFEYFSETQRNKGNFPGRFSGRQFSNSRSEMNVSTLELGDSALYLCASSRTAYEQYFGPGTRLTVT.

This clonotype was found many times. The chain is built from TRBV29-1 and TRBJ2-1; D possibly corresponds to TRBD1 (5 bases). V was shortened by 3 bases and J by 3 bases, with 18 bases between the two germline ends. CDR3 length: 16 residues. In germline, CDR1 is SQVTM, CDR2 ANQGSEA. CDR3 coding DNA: TGCAGCGTTGAGAACCCAGGACACGGCCTCTACAATGAGCAGTTCTTC. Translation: CSVENPGHGLYNEQFF.

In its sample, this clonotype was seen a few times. CDR3 in DNA: TGTGCCAGCAGCCGAAGGACTAGCGGGAGGGCCGGAGAGACCCAGTACTTC. Its protein product is CASSRRTSGRAGETQYF. The V gene is TRBV11-2, the J gene TRBJ2-5, with 15 bases that match TRBD2. Trimming cost V 5 bases and J 4 bases; bases outside gene matches: 8. The germline V gene encodes CDR1 SGHAT and CDR2 FQNNGV. The length of the CDR3 is 17 residues.

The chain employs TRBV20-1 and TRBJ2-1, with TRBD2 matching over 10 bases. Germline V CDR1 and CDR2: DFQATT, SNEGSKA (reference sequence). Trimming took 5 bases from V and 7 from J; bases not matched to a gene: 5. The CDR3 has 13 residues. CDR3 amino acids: CSAVPTSGNEQFF. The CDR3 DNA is TGCAGTGCTGTCCCGACTAGCGGGAATGAGCAGTTCTTC.

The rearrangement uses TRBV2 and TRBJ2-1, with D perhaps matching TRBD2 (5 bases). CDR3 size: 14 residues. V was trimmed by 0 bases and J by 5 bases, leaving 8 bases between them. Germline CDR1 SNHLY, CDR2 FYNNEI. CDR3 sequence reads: CASSEAGLDNEQFF. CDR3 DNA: TGTGCCAGCAGTGAAGCCGGACTTGACAATGAGCAGTTCTTC. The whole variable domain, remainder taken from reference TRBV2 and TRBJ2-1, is EPEVTQTPSHQVTQMGQEVILRCVPISNHLYFYWYRQILGQKVEFLVSFYNNEISEKSEIFDDQFSVERPDGSNFTLKIRSTKLEDSAMYFCASSEAGLDNEQFFGPGTRLTVL.

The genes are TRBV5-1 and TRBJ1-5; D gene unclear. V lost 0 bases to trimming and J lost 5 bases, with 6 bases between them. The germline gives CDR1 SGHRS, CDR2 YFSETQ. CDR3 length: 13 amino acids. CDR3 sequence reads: CASSLDLDQPQHF. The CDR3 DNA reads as TGCGCCAGCAGCTTGGACCTAGATCAGCCCCAGCATTTT.

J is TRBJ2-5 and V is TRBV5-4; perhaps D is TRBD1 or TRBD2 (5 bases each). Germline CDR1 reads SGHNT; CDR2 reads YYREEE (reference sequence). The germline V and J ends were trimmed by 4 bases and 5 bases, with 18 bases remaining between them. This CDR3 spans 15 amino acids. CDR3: CASSRPSLGEETQYF. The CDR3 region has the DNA TGTGCCAGCAGCCGGCCCTCCTTGGGGGAGGAGACCCAGTACTTC. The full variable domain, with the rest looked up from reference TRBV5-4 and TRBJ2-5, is ETGVTQSPTHLIKTRGQQVTLRCSSQSGHNTVSWYQQALGQGPQFIFQYYREEENGRGNFPPRFSGLQFPNYSSELNVNALELDDSALYLCASSRPSLGEETQYFGPGTRLLVL.

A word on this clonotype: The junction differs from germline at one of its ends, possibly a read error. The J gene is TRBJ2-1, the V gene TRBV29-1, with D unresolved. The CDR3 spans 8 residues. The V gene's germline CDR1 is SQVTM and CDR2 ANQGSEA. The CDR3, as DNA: TGCAGCGTTGGTGAGCGGTTCTTC. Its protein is CSVGERFF.